The rows below give T cell receptor beta chains drawn from one sample of a study of shared clonotypes between healthy human individuals. This table comes from immunoSEQ multiplex PCR, and its TCRdb copy is limited to in-frame clones, with some not included. Seen here are about 460,000 clones, approximately 71% observed once, and the top ten hold 9.5% to 15%. The sequenced sample was PBMCs. Every receptor here comes from a woman between 40 and 50 years old in good health. Some clones in this sample may be carry-over from other donors' samples. Each CDR3 is given with its conserved first and last residue.

TRBV4-2	TRBJ1-1	CASSQEQREDTEAFF
TRBV5-1	TRBJ2-2	CASSLVAGDTGELFF
TRBV28	TRBJ2-7	CASKAGGSYEQYF
TRBV9	TRBJ2-3	CASSGTRNVDTQYF
TRBV9	TRBJ1-3	CASSVTSSGNTIYF
TRBV20-1	TRBJ1-2	CSAIRGIGYTF
TRBV28	TRBJ2-5	CASTGNGETQYF
TRBV5-1	TRBJ2-1	CASSRARGEYNEQFF
TRBV5-3	TRBJ2-2	CARSFLKRDTGELFF
TRBV10-3	TRBJ2-7	CAISGVSTLYEQYF
TRBV7-3	TRBJ2-7	CASSPGGPRGNEQYF
TRBV6-7	TRBJ2-3	CASSSQLAGSTDTQYF
TRBV29-1	TRBJ2-7	CSARASDRSYEQYF
TRBV7-2	TRBJ1-5	CASSPGVSSNQPQHF
TRBV7-8	TRBJ2-5	CASSQRVLETQYF
TRBV9	TRBJ2-3	CASSVRSGMESDTQYF
TRBV28	TRBJ2-7	CASSFRTSGEQYF
TRBV5-1	TRBJ1-4	CASSLVGAGEKLFF